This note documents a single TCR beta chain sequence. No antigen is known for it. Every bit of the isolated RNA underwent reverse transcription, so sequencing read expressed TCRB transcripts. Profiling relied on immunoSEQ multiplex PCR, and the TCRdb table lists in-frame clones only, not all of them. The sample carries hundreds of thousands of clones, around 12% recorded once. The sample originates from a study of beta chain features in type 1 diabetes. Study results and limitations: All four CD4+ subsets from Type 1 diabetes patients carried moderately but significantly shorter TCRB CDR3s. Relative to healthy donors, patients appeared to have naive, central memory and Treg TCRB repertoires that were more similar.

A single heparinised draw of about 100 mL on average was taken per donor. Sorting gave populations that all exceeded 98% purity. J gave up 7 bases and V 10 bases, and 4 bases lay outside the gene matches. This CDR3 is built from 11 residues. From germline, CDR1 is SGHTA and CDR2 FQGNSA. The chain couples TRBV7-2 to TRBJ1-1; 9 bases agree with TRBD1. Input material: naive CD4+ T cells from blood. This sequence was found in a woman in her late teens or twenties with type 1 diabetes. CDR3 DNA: TGTGCCACGGACAGGGGCGTTGAAGCTTTCTTT. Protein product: CATDRGVEAFF.